The 20 T cell receptor beta chains below come from one sample, sequenced in a study of blood T cell repertoires in COVID-19. TCRdb keeps only in-frame clones here, not all; method: immunoSEQ multiplex PCR. Of 130,000 or so clones in the sample, about nine tenths were seen once. Sequenced input: peripheral blood. The source of these receptors is a man aged 35 to 55 with acute or convalescent COVID-19.

The rearrangement links TRBV9 to TRBJ2-2; 13 bases agree with TRBD2. CDR3 length: 15 residues. J gave up 6 bases and V 4 bases, and 3 bases lay outside the gene matches. CDR1 is SGDLS and CDR2 is YYNGEE in the germline V gene. DNA for the CDR3: TGTGCCAGCAGCCCCGGACTAGCGGGAGCCGGGGAGCTGTTTTTT. It is translated as CASSPGLAGAGELFF.

The J gene is TRBJ2-7, the V gene TRBV27, with 14 bases that match TRBD2. The CDR3 sequence is 16 residues long. Germline values: CDR1 MNHEY, CDR2 SMNVEV (reference sequence). J gave up 4 bases and V 5 bases, and 7 bases lay outside the gene matches. The chain's CDR3 is CASSPGLAGVLYEQYF. CDR3 nucleotides: TGTGCCAGCAGTCCGGGACTAGCGGGAGTTCTGTACGAGCAGTACTTC.

The chain combines TRBV11-2 with TRBJ2-1; 11 bases are a match to TRBD2. Germline CDR1 SGHAT, CDR2 FQNNGV. The CDR3 spans 16 residues. V lost 7 bases to trimming and J lost 0 bases; unmatched junction nucleotides: 5. The CDR3 DNA sequence: TGTGCCAGCAAAGGACTAGCGGGTAGCTCCTACAATGAGCAGTTCTTC. This codes for CASKGLAGSSYNEQFF.

V and J are TRBV30 and TRBJ1-1; D is possibly TRBD1 (6 bases). V dropped 4 bases and J dropped 4 bases, with 13 bases sitting between them. The CDR3 length is 13 residues. Germline V gives CDR1 GTSNPN, CDR2 SVGIG (reference sequence). The CDR3 is CAWTEQGGTEAFF. The CDR3 DNA is TGTGCCTGGACTGAACAGGGCGGCACTGAAGCTTTCTTT.

J is TRBJ1-5 and V is TRBV27, with 8 bases aligning to TRBD1. CDR3 size: 15 residues. CDR1 is MNHEY and CDR2 is SMNVEV in the germline V gene (reference sequence). The V and J ends lost 4 bases and 4 bases, in that order; junction bases with no gene match: 6. The CDR3 loop reads CASSSDRGVNQPQHF. In nucleotides, the CDR3 is TGTGCCAGCAGTTCCGACAGGGGAGTAAATCAGCCCCAGCATTTT.

The genes are TRBV5-6 and TRBJ1-5; 7 nucleotides align to TRBD1. With V trimmed by 4 bases and J by 6 bases, 7 bases remained unmatched. The CDR3 has 14 residues. Looked up from germline, CDR1 is SGHDT and CDR2 is YYEEEE. The CDR3 region is CASSLQGTGQPQHF. The CDR3 coding sequence is TGTGCCAGCAGCCTACAGGGGACGGGTCAGCCCCAGCATTTT.

The rearrangement uses TRBV20-1 and TRBJ2-5; D gene uncertain. Germline V gene data show CDR1 as DFQATT and CDR2 as SNEGSKA (reference sequence). V lost 4 bases to trimming and J lost 3 bases, with 6 bases between them. CDR3 size: 11 residues. The CDR3 spells CSATREETQYF. CDR3 sequence (DNA): TGCAGTGCTACCCGGGAAGAGACCCAGTACTTC.

This clone has a count of ten or more. The chain carries TRBV7-8 and TRBJ2-7; 9 bases are shared with TRBD1. V was clipped by 4 bases and J by 3 bases; unmatched bases: 4. Germline CDR1 reads SGHVS; CDR2 reads FQNEAQ. The CDR3 contains 14 residues. The CDR3 sequence: CASSSETGGYEQYF. The CDR3, as DNA: TGTGCCAGCAGCTCGGAGACAGGGGGCTACGAGCAGTACTTC.

The V gene is TRBV2, the J gene TRBJ1-2; D ambiguous. The CDR3 has 15 residues. The V gene's germline CDR1 is SNHLY and CDR2 FYNNEI. Trimming left V 5 bases short and J 4 bases short, with 17 bases between. The CDR3: CASSRRTGSGYGYTF. CDR3 DNA sequence: TGTGCCAGCAGTAGACGTACGGGGTCGGGCTATGGCTACACCTTC.

The chain carries TRBV5-1 and TRBJ2-3; 11 nucleotides line up with TRBD2. Germline trimming cut 1 base from V and 0 bases from J; bases unmatched to any gene: 1. This CDR3 is 16 amino acids long. Germline lookup yields CDR1 SGHRS and CDR2 YFSETQ. The CDR3 reads CASSLRLAGSTDTQYF. CDR3 nucleotides: TGCGCCAGCAGCTTGAGACTAGCGGGGAGCACAGATACGCAGTATTTT.

The chain couples TRBV19 to TRBJ1-5; D possibly corresponds to TRBD1 (5 bases). The CDR3 runs to 16 residues. The V end was cut by 7 bases, the J end by 4 bases, with 20 bases between. The V gene's germline CDR1 is LNHDA and CDR2 SQIVND (reference sequence). The CDR3 DNA is TGTGCCAGTACTCCCGTACAGCCCGGGGGAAATCAGCCCCAGCATTTT. Its protein product is CASTPVQPGGNQPQHF.

The V and J genes are TRBV6-5 and TRBJ2-3, with 11 nucleotides matching TRBD2. The germline CDR1 and CDR2 sequences are MNHEY and SVGAGI. The V gene end was trimmed by 3 bases and the J gene end by 4 bases; junction bases not matched to a gene: 3. This CDR3 has 15 amino acids. CDR3 nucleotides: TGTGCCAGCAGTTATAGCGGGGGGGAGGCAGATACGCAGTATTTT. Translated, it gives CASSYSGGEADTQYF.

The rearrangement links TRBV5-4 to TRBJ1-6; D gene ambiguous. Germline V lookup: CDR1 SGHNT, CDR2 YYREEE (reference sequence). CDR3 length: 15 amino acids. V lost 0 bases and J 6 bases, leaving 10 bases between the germline ends. CDR3 loop: CASSLEHGRNSPLHF. CDR3 in DNA: TGTGCCAGCAGCTTGGAGCACGGTCGTAATTCACCCCTCCACTTT.

The chain is built from TRBV27 and TRBJ1-6; D is unclear. The V end was cut by 6 bases, the J end by 3 bases, with 15 bases between. The CDR3 contains 16 residues. From germline, CDR1 is MNHEY and CDR2 SMNVEV (reference sequence). The CDR3 coding sequence is TGTGCCAGCAGGCTAGCCATCCCCAACTATAATTCACCCCTCCACTTT. It specifies CASRLAIPNYNSPLHF.

This clone was observed once. The CDR3 loop is CASSYLGATPLHF. CDR3 sequence (DNA): TGTGCCAGCAGTTACCTAGGGGCGACACCCCTCCACTTT. The gene calls are TRBV6-6 and TRBJ1-6; tentative D call: TRBD1 (5 bases). CDR3 length: 13 residues. Germline CDR1 reads MNHNY; CDR2 reads SVGAGI (reference sequence). V was trimmed by 2 bases and J by 11 bases, leaving 10 bases between them.

The CDR3 region has the DNA TGTGCCAGCAGTTACGGACAGGGCGGTGGCTACACCTTC. Protein product: CASSYGQGGGYTF. V and J are TRBV6-2 or TRBV6-3 and TRBJ1-2, with 8 positions matching TRBD1. Germline loops: CDR1 MNHEY, CDR2 SVGEGT. V lost 2 bases, J lost 7 bases, and 3 bases stayed unmatched. This CDR3 is built from 13 residues.

The rearrangement uses TRBV11-3 and TRBJ2-2; 11 bases align to TRBD2. This CDR3 is built from 18 residues. Germline V gene sequence: CDR1 SGHNT, CDR2 YENEEA. The junction had 8 bases not matched to a gene; V was cut back by 5 bases and J by 0 bases. CDR3 protein: CASSPGATSGANTGELFF. Here the CDR3 DNA reads TGTGCCAGCAGCCCTGGAGCGACTAGCGGGGCGAACACCGGGGAGCTGTTTTTT.

V usage is TRBV15 and J usage is TRBJ2-5; a possible D gene is TRBD2 (6 bases). This CDR3 has 15 amino acids. V shed 3 bases and J shed 2 bases, with 13 bases lying between them. Germline V lookup: CDR1 LNHNV, CDR2 YYDKDF (reference sequence). This chain's CDR3 is CATSREGSFQETQYF. The CDR3 nucleotides read TGTGCCACCAGCAGGGAGGGGTCCTTTCAAGAGACCCAGTACTTC.

This clone was picked up a small number of times. V gene TRBV6-5 combines with J gene TRBJ1-2; weak D call: TRBD1 (6 bases). The CDR3 spans 14 residues. Germline V gene lookup returns CDR1 MNHEY and CDR2 SVGAGI. V dropped 6 bases and J dropped 6 bases, with 17 bases sitting between them. The chain's CDR3 is CASSGTPQADGYTF. CDR3 DNA sequence: TGTGCCAGCAGCGGGACACCTCAGGCGGATGGCTACACCTTC.

V and J are TRBV7-6 and TRBJ2-2, with D possibly TRBD1 on 6 matching bases. CDR3 length: 16 residues. The V and J ends lost 5 bases and 0 bases respectively, with 13 bases between them. The V gene's germline CDR1 is SGHVS and CDR2 FNYEAQ. CDR3 protein: CASSRETGTNTGELFF. The CDR3 DNA is TGTGCCAGCAGCCGCGAAACAGGGACGAACACCGGGGAGCTGTTTTTT.